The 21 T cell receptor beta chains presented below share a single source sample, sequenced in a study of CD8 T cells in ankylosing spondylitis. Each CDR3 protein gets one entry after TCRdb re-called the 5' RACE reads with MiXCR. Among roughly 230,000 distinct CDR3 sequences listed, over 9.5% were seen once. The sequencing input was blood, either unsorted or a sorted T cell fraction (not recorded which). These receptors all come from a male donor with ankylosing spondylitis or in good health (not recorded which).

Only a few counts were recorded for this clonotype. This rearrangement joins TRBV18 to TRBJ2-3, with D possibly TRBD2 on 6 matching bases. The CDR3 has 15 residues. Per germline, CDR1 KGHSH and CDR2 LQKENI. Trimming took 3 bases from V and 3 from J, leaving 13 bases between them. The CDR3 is CASSPSGTGTDTQYF. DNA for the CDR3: TGTGCCAGCTCACCCTCCGGGACTGGAACAGATACGCAGTATTTT.

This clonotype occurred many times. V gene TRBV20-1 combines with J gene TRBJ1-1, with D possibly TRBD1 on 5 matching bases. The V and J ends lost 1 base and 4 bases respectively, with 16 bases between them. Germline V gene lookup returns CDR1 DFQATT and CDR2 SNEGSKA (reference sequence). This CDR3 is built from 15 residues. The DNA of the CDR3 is TGCAGTGCTAGAGCTCTGGCAGGGAGTCCCACTGAAGCTTTCTTT. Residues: CSARALAGSPTEAFF.

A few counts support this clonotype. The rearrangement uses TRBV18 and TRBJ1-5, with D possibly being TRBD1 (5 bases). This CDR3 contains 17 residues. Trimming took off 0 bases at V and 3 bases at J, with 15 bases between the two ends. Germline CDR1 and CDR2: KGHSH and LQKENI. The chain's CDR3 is CASSPPRQEGPNQPQHF. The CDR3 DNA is TGTGCCAGCTCACCACCGAGGCAGGAGGGACCCAATCAGCCCCAGCATTTT.

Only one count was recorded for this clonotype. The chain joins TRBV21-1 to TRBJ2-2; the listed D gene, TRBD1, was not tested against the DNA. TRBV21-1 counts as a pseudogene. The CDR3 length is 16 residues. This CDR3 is CASSPKGGTGVGELFF. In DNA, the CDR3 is TGTGCCAGCAGCCCTAAAGGGGGGACAGGGGTCGGGGAGCTGTTTTTT.

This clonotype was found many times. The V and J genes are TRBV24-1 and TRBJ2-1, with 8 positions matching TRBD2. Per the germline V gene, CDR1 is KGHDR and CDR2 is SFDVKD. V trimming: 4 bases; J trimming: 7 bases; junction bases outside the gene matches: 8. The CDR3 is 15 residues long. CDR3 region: CATSDPLADPNEQFF. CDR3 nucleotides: TGTGCCACCAGTGACCCACTAGCGGATCCGAATGAGCAGTTCTTC.

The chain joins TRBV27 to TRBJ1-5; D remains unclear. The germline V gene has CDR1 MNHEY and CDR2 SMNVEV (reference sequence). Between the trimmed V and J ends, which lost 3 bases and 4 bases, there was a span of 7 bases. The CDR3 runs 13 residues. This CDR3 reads CASSFIPNQPQHF. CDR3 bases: TGTGCCAGCAGTTTCATCCCGAATCAGCCCCAGCATTTT.

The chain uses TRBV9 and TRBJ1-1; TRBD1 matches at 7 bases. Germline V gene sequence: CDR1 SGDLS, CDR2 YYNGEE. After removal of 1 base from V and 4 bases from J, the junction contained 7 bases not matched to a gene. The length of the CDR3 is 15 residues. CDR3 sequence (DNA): TGTGCCAGCAGCGTATCGACAGGGTCTGTCACTGAAGCTTTCTTT. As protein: CASSVSTGSVTEAFF.

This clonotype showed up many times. This CDR3 reads CASSNVVNTEAFF. Here the CDR3 DNA reads TGCGCCAGCTCGAACGTAGTGAACACTGAAGCTTTCTTT. V gene TRBV5-1 combines with J gene TRBJ1-1; no definite D call. Trimming left V 7 bases short and J 0 bases short, with 10 bases between. CDR1 is SGHRS and CDR2 is YFSETQ in the germline V gene. CDR3 length equals 13 residues.

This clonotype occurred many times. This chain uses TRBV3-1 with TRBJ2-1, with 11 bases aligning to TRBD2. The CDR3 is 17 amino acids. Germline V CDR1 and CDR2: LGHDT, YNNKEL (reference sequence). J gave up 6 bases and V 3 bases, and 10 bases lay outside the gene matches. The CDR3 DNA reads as TGTGCCAGCAGCCAGTCCATAGCGGGAGGGACGCTCAATGAGCAGTTCTTC. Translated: CASSQSIAGGTLNEQFF.

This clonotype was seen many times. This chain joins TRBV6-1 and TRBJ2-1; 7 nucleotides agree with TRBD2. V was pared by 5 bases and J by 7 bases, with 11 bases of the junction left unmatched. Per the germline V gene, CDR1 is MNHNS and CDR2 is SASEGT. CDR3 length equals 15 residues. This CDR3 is CASSRASLALNEQFF. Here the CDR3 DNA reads TGTGCCAGCAGTCGCGCCTCACTAGCGTTGAATGAGCAGTTCTTC.

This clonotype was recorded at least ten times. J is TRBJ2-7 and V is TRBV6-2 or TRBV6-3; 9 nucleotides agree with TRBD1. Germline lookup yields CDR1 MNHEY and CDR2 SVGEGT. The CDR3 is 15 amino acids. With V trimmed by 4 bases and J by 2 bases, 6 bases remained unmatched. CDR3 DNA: TGTGCCAGCAGTTCACCGGGACAGGGTACCTACGAGCAGTACTTC. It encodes CASSSPGQGTYEQYF.

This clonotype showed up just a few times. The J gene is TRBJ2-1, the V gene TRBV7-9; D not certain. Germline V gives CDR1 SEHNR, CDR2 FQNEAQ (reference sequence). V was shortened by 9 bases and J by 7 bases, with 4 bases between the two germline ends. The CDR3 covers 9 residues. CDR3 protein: CARVNEQFF. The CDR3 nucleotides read TGTGCCAGAGTAAATGAGCAGTTCTTC.

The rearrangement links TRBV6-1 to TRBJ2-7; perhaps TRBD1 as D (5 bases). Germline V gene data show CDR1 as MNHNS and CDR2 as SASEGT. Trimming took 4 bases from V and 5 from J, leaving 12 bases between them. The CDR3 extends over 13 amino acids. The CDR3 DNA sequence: TGTGCCAGCAGTGCATACCAGGGCCACGAGCAGTACTTC. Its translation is CASSAYQGHEQYF.

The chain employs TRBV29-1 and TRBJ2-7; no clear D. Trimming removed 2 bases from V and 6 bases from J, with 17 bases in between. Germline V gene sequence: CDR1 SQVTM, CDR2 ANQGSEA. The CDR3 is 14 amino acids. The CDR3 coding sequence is TGCAGCGTTGAACGACACTCTAAAGCCTCCGAGCAGTACTTC. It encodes CSVERHSKASEQYF.

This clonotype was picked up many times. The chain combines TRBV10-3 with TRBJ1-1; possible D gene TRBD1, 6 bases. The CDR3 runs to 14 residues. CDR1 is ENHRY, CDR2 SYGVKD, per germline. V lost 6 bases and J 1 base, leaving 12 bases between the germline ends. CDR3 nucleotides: TGTGCCATCAGGGCCGCCAGGGGGAACACTGAAGCTTTCTTT. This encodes CAIRAARGNTEAFF.

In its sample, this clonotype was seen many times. The CDR3 spells CASSEGSPYEQYF. As DNA, the CDR3 is TGTGCCAGCAGTGAGGGCAGCCCTTACGAGCAGTACTTC. V usage is TRBV25-1 and J usage is TRBJ2-7; D gene uncertain. V was clipped by 3 bases and J by 4 bases, with 10 bases between them. Looked up from germline, CDR1 is MGHDK and CDR2 is SYGVNS. The CDR3 loop spans 13 amino acids.

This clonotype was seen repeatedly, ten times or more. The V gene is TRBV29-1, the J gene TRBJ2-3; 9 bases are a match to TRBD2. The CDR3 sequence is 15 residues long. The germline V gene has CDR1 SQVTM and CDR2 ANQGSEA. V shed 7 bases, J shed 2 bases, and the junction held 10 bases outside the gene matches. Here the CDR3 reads CSARTSVSPTDTQYF. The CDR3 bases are TGCAGCGCCCGGACTAGCGTATCCCCCACAGATACGCAGTATTTT.

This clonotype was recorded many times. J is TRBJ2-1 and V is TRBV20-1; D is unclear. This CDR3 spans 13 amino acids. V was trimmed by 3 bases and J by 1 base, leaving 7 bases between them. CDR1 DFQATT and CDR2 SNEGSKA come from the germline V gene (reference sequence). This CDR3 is CSASTGSYNEQFF. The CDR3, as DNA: TGCAGTGCTAGTACCGGTTCCTACAATGAGCAGTTCTTC.

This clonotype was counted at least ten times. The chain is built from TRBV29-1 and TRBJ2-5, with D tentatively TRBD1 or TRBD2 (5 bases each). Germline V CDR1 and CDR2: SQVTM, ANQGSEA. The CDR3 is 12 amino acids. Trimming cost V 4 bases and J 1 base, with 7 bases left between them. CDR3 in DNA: TGCAGCGTTGGGGGGTTCCAAGAGACCCAGTACTTC. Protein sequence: CSVGGFQETQYF.

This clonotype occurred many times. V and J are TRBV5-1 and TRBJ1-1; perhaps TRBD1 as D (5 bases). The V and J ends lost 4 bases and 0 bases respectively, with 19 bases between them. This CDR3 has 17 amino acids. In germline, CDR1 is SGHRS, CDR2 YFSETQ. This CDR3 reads CASSVGRSGFMNTEAFF. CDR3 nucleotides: TGCGCCAGCAGCGTGGGGCGCTCGGGCTTTATGAACACTGAAGCTTTCTTT.

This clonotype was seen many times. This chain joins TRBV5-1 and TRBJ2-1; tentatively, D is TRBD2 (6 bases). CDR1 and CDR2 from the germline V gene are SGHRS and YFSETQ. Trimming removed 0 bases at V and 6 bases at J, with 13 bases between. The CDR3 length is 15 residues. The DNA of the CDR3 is TGCGCCAGCAGCTTGGTTCGGGGGTTGAGCAATGAGCAGTTCTTC. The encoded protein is CASSLVRGLSNEQFF.